Listed here are 25 T cell receptor beta chains from one sample, sequenced in a study of human T cells and chemical hapten exposure. TCRdb recomputed calls from the RACE reads with MiXCR, one row per CDR3 protein. Of about 64,000 distinct CDR3 sequences in the sample, approximately 11% were seen once. Stated time point: patch test 3, about 24 weeks after DPC sensitization. Treatment indicated: therapeutic diphenylcyclopropenone sensitization with weekly scalp DPC. The sequencing used whole blood, collected in connection with sensitization to the hapten diphenylcyclopropenone (DPC). The receptors here all came from a woman aged 25 to 39 with alopecia areata. Some clones in this sample may be carry-over from other donors' samples.

The gene calls are TRBV7-2 and TRBJ2-3; D is undetermined. V gave up 6 bases and J gave up 2 bases, with 6 bases separating them. The CDR3 loop spans 12 amino acids. Germline CDR1 reads SGHTA; CDR2 reads FQGNSA. DNA of the CDR3: TGTGCCAGCAGTACCTTCACAGATACGCAGTATTTT. Translated, it gives CASSTFTDTQYF.

This clonotype was picked up a small number of times. DNA for the CDR3: TGTGCCAGCAGTGGGGTCAGTACAGATACGCAGTATTTT. It codes for CASSGVSTDTQYF. The chain has TRBV6-1 and TRBJ2-3; D uncertain. The CDR3 is 13 amino acids. With 4 bases removed from V and 3 bases from J, the gap between germline ends came to 8 bases. The V gene's germline CDR1 is MNHNS and CDR2 SASEGT.

This chain connects TRBV4-1 to TRBJ2-5; a weak D match, TRBD1 (6 bases). Trimming took off 1 base at V and 4 bases at J, with 10 bases between the two ends. This CDR3 comprises 14 residues. CDR1 MGHRA and CDR2 YSYEKL come from the germline V gene. The CDR3 sequence: CASSQVTGLETQYF. The CDR3 region has the DNA TGCGCCAGCAGCCAAGTTACAGGGCTAGAGACCCAGTACTTC.

This clonotype has at least ten counts. The CDR3 sequence: CASRYHNEQFF. In nucleotides, the CDR3 is TGTGCCAGCAGATATCACAATGAGCAGTTCTTC. The chain employs TRBV2 and TRBJ2-1; no firm D call. The CDR3 is 11 amino acids. V was pared by 6 bases and J by 5 bases, with 5 bases between. Germline CDR1 SNHLY, CDR2 FYNNEI.

This clonotype occurred a few times. The chain uses TRBV4-1 and TRBJ1-4, with D possibly being TRBD1 (5 bases). Germline V gives CDR1 MGHRA, CDR2 YSYEKL. V was clipped by 4 bases and J by 4 bases, with 13 bases between them. CDR3 length: 15 residues. The CDR3 loop reads CASSLRTTVNEKLFF. The CDR3 DNA reads TGCGCCAGCAGCCTGCGTACGACAGTTAATGAAAAACTGTTTTTT.

This clonotype is classed as medium-sized. The rearrangement uses TRBV7-9 and TRBJ2-4; D is unclear. There are 11 residues in the CDR3. Germline values: CDR1 SEHNR, CDR2 FQNEAQ (reference sequence). Trimming took off 5 bases at V and 5 bases at J, with 4 bases between the two ends. The CDR3 is CASSTENIQYF. For the CDR3, the DNA is TGTGCCAGCAGCACGGAAAACATTCAGTACTTC.

The V gene is TRBV29-1, the J gene TRBJ2-1; 7 bases line up with TRBD1. This CDR3 contains 14 residues. The J segment lost 4 bases and the V segment lost 8 bases, leaving 11 bases of the junction unmatched. CDR1 is SQVTM and CDR2 is ANQGSEA in the germline V gene. The CDR3 nucleotides are TGCAGCTCCCGGCCGGGACAGCTATACAATGAGCAGTTCTTC. Its protein product is CSSRPGQLYNEQFF.

At least ten counts were recorded for this clonotype. The CDR3 protein is CASSPLPGLRPEFSEHNEQFF. The CDR3 DNA reads as TGTGCCAGCAGTCCCCTCCCGGGACTACGGCCTGAATTTTCGGAGCACAATGAGCAGTTCTTC. The chain couples TRBV28 to TRBJ2-1; 7 positions agree with TRBD2. This CDR3 spans 21 amino acids. J was trimmed by 5 bases and V by 5 bases; bases with no gene match: 27. In germline, CDR1 is MDHEN, CDR2 SYDVKM. Full variable domain (outside the CDR3, taken from reference TRBV28 and TRBJ2-1): DVKVTQSSRYLVKRTGEKVFLECVQDMDHENMFWYRQDPGLGLRLIYFSYDVKMKEKGDIPEGYSVSREKKERFSLILESASTNQTSMYLCASSPLPGLRPEFSEHNEQFFGPGTRLTVL.

This clonotype was observed at least ten times. This chain links TRBV6-2 or TRBV6-3 with TRBJ1-2; the D is unclear. The CDR3 totals 12 residues. V was clipped by 10 bases and J by 4 bases, with 13 bases between them. Germline CDR1 is MNHEY and CDR2 is SVGEGT. For the CDR3, the DNA is TGTGCCACGAGGTCAGAGGCCTATGGCTACACCTTC. Translating gives CATRSEAYGYTF.

This chain joins TRBV20-1 and TRBJ2-7, with 9 bases lining up with TRBD2. The CDR3 is 15 amino acids. The junction had 12 bases not matched to a gene; V was cut back by 6 bases and J by 3 bases. Per germline, CDR1 DFQATT and CDR2 SNEGSKA (reference sequence). The CDR3 DNA reads as TGCAGTGCCTCAACCCCTAGCGGGAATAACTACGAGCAGTACTTC. It codes for CSASTPSGNNYEQYF.

The chain recombines TRBV6-2 or TRBV6-3 with TRBJ2-7; D may correspond to TRBD1 or TRBD2 (6 bases each). The germline CDR1 and CDR2 sequences are MNHEY and SVGEGT. This CDR3 comprises 12 residues. Between the trimmed V and J ends, which lost 7 bases and 3 bases, there was a span of 10 bases. CDR3 region: CASTGGVYEQYF. Here the CDR3 DNA reads TGTGCCAGCACCGGGGGCGTCTACGAGCAGTACTTC.

There are many counts of this clonotype. CDR3 nucleotides: TGTGCCAGCAGCTGGGACAGAATAAGCACAGATACGCAGTATTTT. It specifies CASSWDRISTDTQYF. This chain joins TRBV5-4 and TRBJ2-3; TRBD1 matches 7 bases. The CDR3 consists of 15 residues. Germline trimming cut 3 bases from V and 0 bases from J; bases unmatched to any gene: 4. Germline CDR1 SGHNT, CDR2 YYREEE (reference sequence).

This clonotype has more than one count but fewer than ten. The chain joins TRBV4-1 to TRBJ2-2, with no clear D. Germline CDR1 and CDR2: MGHRA and YSYEKL. The V and J ends lost 0 bases and 4 bases respectively, with 9 bases between them. The CDR3 contains 15 residues. The CDR3 loop reads CASSQEKPVTGELFF. CDR3 sequence (DNA): TGCGCCAGCAGCCAAGAAAAACCAGTCACCGGGGAGCTGTTTTTT.

The chain is built from TRBV28 and TRBJ2-5, with a possible D match to TRBD1 (6 bases). CDR3 length: 14 amino acids. Germline-derived CDR1 and CDR2 are MDHEN and SYDVKM. V was pared by 2 bases and J by 7 bases, with 14 bases between. As DNA, the CDR3 is TGTGCCAGCAGTTTAGCCAGGGGTCTAAGGACCCAGTACTTC. The encoded protein is CASSLARGLRTQYF.

This chain links TRBV3-1 with TRBJ1-1, with D possibly matching TRBD1 (5 bases). Germline V gives CDR1 LGHDT, CDR2 YNNKEL (reference sequence). The CDR3 contains 15 residues. V was cut by 4 bases and J by 5 bases, with 17 bases left in between. CDR3 sequence: CASSLQVSGETEAFF. The CDR3 region has the DNA TGTGCCAGCAGCCTACAGGTTTCGGGCGAGACTGAAGCTTTCTTT.

This clonotype was recorded a few times. The gene calls are TRBV7-6 and TRBJ2-7, with D maybe TRBD1 (6 bases). V lost 0 bases and J lost 6, with 12 bases in between. CDR1 SGHVS and CDR2 FNYEAQ come from the germline V gene. The CDR3 is 14 amino acids. The CDR3 spells CASSLARGPSEQYF. The CDR3 DNA reads TGTGCCAGCAGCTTAGCCAGGGGACCATCCGAGCAGTACTTC.

This clonotype came up a few times. This chain joins TRBV24-1 and TRBJ2-1; D is ambiguous. Trimming removed 2 bases at V and 2 bases at J, with 12 bases between. CDR1 is KGHDR, CDR2 SFDVKD, per germline. This CDR3 is built from 16 residues. The DNA of the CDR3 is TGTGCCACCAGTGATTCCCCGCTGGGCCCCTACAATGAGCAGTTCTTC. It encodes CATSDSPLGPYNEQFF.

This clonotype was seen ten or more times. V usage is TRBV12-3 or TRBV12-4 and J usage is TRBJ1-5, with D maybe TRBD1 (5 bases). The CDR3 sequence is 14 residues long. V was shortened by 1 base and J by 4 bases, with 8 bases between the two germline ends. Written as DNA, the CDR3 is TGTGCCAGCAGTTTAGGAGGGGCGAATCAGCCCCAGCATTTT. Residues: CASSLGGANQPQHF.

There are many counts of this clonotype. V gene TRBV18 combines with J gene TRBJ2-1; no reliable D call. The V gene lost 6 bases and the J gene lost 3 bases, with 12 bases spanning the gap. This CDR3 contains 14 residues. Germline values: CDR1 KGHSH, CDR2 LQKENI. The CDR3 region is CASSPRTDYNEQFF. CDR3 DNA: TGTGCCAGCTCCCCGAGGACGGACTACAATGAGCAGTTCTTC.

V gene TRBV7-2 combines with J gene TRBJ2-7, with 9 positions matching TRBD2. This CDR3 spans 14 amino acids. Germline V lookup: CDR1 SGHTA, CDR2 FQGNSA. V shed 5 bases and J 2 bases; nucleotides not matched to a gene: 4. The CDR3 nucleotides read TGTGCCAGCAGCCCGATAGCGGGAGCCTACGAGCAGTACTTC. Translated: CASSPIAGAYEQYF.

The chain joins TRBV3-1 to TRBJ2-1; TRBD1 aligns across 10 bases. Germline V CDR1 and CDR2: LGHDT, YNNKEL (reference sequence). V lost 2 bases to trimming and J lost 15 bases; unmatched junction nucleotides: 10. The CDR3 spans 14 residues. CDR3 amino acids: CASSQSGQGNFPFF. CDR3 in DNA: TGTGCCAGCAGCCAATCGGGACAGGGGAATTTTCCGTTCTTC.

The gene calls are TRBV29-1 and TRBJ2-1; D gene unclear. The CDR3 covers 15 residues. The germline gives CDR1 SQVTM, CDR2 ANQGSEA. V lost 4 bases to trimming and J lost 0 bases, with 13 bases between them. In DNA, the CDR3 is TGCAGCGTTGCTCCCAGCGCCTCCTCCTACAATGAGCAGTTCTTC. Its protein product is CSVAPSASSYNEQFF.

This clonotype showed up many times. V is TRBV6-2 or TRBV6-3 and J is TRBJ1-4; a possible D gene is TRBD1 (6 bases). Germline V gene data show CDR1 as MNHEY and CDR2 as SVGEGT. The V end lost 5 bases, the J end lost 5 bases, and 18 bases lay between the germline ends. The CDR3 loop spans 16 amino acids. The CDR3 sequence is CASSPPPTGLNEKLFF. The CDR3 DNA is TGTGCCAGCAGTCCCCCCCCGACAGGATTAAATGAAAAACTGTTTTTT.

J is TRBJ1-2 and V is TRBV21-1. TRBV21-1 is annotated as a pseudogene. This CDR3 is 14 amino acids long. CDR3 in DNA: TGTGCCAGCAGCAATAGGAGGGCCCCCTATGGCTACACCTTC. Translated, it gives CASSNRRAPYGYTF.

This clonotype was recorded a few times. V is TRBV30 and J is TRBJ2-2; D not certain. Trimming cost V 4 bases and J 4 bases, with 7 bases left between them. CDR3 length: 12 amino acids. Germline lookup yields CDR1 GTSNPN and CDR2 SVGIG (reference sequence). CDR3 protein: CAWIPLTGELFF. In DNA form, the CDR3 reads TGTGCCTGGATTCCGCTCACCGGGGAGCTGTTTTTT. Full variable domain (rest looked up from reference TRBV30 and TRBJ2-2): SQTIHQWPATLVQPVGSPLSLECTVEGTSNPNLYWYRQAAGRGLQLLFYSVGIGQISSEVPQNLSASRPQDRQFILSSKKLLLSDSGFYLCAWIPLTGELFFGEGSRLTVL.